This note documents a single T cell receptor beta chain sequence. The sample belongs to a study of T cell changes during pregnancy in multiple sclerosis. Sequencing used immunoSEQ multiplex PCR; TCRdb keeps in-frame clones, though not all of them. The sample lists some 100,000 clones, 90% to 95% occurring once. The CDR3 extends over 13 amino acids. V lost 3 bases, J lost 0 bases, and 5 bases lay in between. Per germline, CDR1 SGHTA and CDR2 FQGTGA. This specimen was peripheral blood, taken in the second trimester of pregnancy. V is TRBV7-3 and J is TRBJ1-2, with no clear D. This sequence was found in a female donor with multiple sclerosis, enrolled in a pregnancy study. CDR3 bases: TGTGCCAGCAGCTTGAGGGCTAACTATGGCTACACCTTC. Amino acids: CASSLRANYGYTF. Full variable domain (outside the CDR3, taken from reference TRBV7-3 and TRBJ1-2): GAGVSQTPSNKVTEKGKYVELRCDPISGHTALYWYRQSLGQGPEFLIYFQGTGAADDSGLPNDRFFAVRPEGSVSTLKIQRTERGDSAVYLCASSLRANYGYTFGSGTRLTVV.